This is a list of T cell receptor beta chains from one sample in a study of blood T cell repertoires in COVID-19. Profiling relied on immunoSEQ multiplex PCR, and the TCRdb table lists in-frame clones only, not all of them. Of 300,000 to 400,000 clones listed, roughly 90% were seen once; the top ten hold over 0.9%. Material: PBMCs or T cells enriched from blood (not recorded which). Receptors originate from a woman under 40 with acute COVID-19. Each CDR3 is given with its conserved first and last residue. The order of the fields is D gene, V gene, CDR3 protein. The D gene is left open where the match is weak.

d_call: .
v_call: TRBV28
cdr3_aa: CASCSRTASGNTIYF

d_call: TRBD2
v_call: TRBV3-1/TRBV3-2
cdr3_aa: CASSQALAGKNIQYF

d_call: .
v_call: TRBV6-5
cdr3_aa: CASNQVASYEQYF

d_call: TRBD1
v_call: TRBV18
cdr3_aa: CASSPQGQGRTYEQYF

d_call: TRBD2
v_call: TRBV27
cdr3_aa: CASSRWGGEQYF

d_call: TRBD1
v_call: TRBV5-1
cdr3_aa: CASSSTGGSHTGELFF

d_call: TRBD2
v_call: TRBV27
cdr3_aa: CASSLETSGVYNEQFF

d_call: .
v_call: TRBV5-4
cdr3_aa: CASSLGPGGIYGYTF

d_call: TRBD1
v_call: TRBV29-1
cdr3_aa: CSVGTGAGNTIYF

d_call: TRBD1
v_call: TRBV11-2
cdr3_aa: CASSQGVGFEKLFF

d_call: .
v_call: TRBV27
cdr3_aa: CASSPYGTEAFF

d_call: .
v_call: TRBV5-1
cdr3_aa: CASSLSSQPQVTYEQYF

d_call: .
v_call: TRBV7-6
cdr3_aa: CASSFPGVKRGTNEKLFF

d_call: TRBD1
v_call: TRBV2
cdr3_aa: CGSTGGSEQYF

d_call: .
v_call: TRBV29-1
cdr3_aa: CSVPGRSREKLFF

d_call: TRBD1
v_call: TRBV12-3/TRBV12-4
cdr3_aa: CASSPQGAYTIYF

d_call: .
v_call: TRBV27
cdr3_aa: CASSLYRVGAGQPQHF

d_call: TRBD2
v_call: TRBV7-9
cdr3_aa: CASSFPVGLANHNEQFF

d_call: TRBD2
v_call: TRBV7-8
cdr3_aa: CASSLSRRVAGNNEQFF

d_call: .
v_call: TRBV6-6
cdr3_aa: CASTTPEGGGQPQHF

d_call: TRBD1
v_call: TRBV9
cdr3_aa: CASSARQGAQYGYTF

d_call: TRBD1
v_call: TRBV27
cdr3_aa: CASSLKGQGGNTIYF

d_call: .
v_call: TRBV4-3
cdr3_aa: CASSQGGRGTTDTQYF

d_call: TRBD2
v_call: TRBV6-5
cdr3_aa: CASRLTSGVYNEQFF

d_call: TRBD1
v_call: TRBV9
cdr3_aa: CASSPLLGQGRADTEAFF

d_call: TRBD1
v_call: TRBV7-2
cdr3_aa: CASSHGTVGMNTEAFF

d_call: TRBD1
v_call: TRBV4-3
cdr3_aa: CASSQSGTDGYTF

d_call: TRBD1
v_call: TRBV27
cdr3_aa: CASSDRDRNTGELFF

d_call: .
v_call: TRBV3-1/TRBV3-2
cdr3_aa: CASSQGLTGYNQPQHF

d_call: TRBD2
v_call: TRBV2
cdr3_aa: CASLLLAVNEQYF

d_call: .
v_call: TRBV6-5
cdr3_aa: CASTGGGNSPLHF

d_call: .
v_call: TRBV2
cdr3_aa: CASTTYSPLHF

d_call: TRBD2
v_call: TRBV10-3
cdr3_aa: CAISPAGGPADTQYF

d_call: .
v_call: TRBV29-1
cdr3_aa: CSVEAGPGQYF

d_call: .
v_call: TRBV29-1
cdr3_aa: CSVGVGGGNQPQHF

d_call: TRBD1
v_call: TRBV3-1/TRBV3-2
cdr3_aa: CASSQGTGDQPQHF

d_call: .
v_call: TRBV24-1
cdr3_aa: CATSDFGGAETDTQYF

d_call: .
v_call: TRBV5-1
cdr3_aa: CASSLNSNTEAFF

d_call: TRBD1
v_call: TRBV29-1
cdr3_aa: CSVATGELNTEAFF

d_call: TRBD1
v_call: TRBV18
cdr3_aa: CASHRGAGDTEAFF

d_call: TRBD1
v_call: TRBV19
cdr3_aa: CASSRGTGLWDYTF

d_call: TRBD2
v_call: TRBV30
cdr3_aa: CAWGSGARHTGELFF

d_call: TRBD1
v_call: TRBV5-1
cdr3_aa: CASSWGQGDSPLHF

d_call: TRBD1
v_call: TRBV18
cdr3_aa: CASSPPQGAGTEAFF

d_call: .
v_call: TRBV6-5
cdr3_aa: CASSIRGNTGELFF

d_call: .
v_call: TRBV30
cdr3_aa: CAWSVPGNNQPQHF

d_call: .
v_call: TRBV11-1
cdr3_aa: CASSLRGSNTGELFF

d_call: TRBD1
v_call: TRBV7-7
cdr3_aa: CASSPRQGLVGELFF

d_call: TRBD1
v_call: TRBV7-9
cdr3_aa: CASSSTGGARWGYTEAFF

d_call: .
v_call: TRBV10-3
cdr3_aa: CATATSPDTQYF

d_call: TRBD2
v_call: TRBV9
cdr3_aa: CASSVLGAGEHTSTDTQYF

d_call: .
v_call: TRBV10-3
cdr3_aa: CAISDYLSPLHF

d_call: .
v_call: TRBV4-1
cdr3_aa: CASSQVDTSGNTIYF

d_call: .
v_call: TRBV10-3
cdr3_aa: CAISETTGSEQYF

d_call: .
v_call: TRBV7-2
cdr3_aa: CASSSFPGTGELFF

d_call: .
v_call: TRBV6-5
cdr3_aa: CASTRLGVGGEKLFF

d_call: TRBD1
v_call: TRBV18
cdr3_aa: CASSQDRGGVQPQHF

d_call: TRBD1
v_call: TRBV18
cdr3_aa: CASSPTGQEDYGYTF

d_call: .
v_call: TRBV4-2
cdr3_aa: CASSPGQPPNTGELFF